The 18 T cell receptor beta chains below come from one sample, sequenced in a study of blood T cell repertoires in COVID-19. TCRdb's table, derived via immunoSEQ multiplex PCR, lists solely in-frame clones and lacks some. The profile covers some 59,000 clones, with over 75% appearing a single time and less than 25% taken by the ten largest. Material: peripheral blood. The receptors were gathered from a man older than 75 with active or convalescent COVID-19.

The CDR3 here is CASSQESAGQDSNQPQHF. The CDR3 DNA reads as TGTGCCAGCAGCCAAGAATCGGCAGGGCAGGATAGCAATCAGCCCCAGCATTTT. The rearrangement links TRBV3-1 (or the pseudogene TRBV3-2) to TRBJ1-5; possibly TRBD1 for D (5 bases). Germline V gene sequence: CDR1 LGHDT, CDR2 YNNKEL (reference sequence). The V end lost 0 bases, the J end lost 0 bases, and 15 bases lay between the germline ends. This CDR3 contains 18 residues.

Turning to this clone: In the same sample, other DNA sequences code for this CDR3. The gene calls are TRBV14 and TRBJ2-3; 9 positions match TRBD2. With V trimmed by 1 base and J by 4 bases, 3 bases remained unmatched. The germline V gene encodes CDR1 SGHDN and CDR2 FVKESK. CDR3 length equals 15 residues. The CDR3 sequence: CASSQGSGRADTQYF. The CDR3 DNA reads TGTGCCAGCAGCCAAGGTAGCGGGAGAGCAGATACGCAGTATTTT.

The chain recombines TRBV3-1 (or the pseudogene TRBV3-2) with TRBJ2-3, with TRBD2 identical over 10 bases. The V segment lost 0 bases and the J segment 4 bases; nucleotides outside the gene matches: 19. The CDR3 is made up of 21 amino acids. Germline CDR1 is LGHDT and CDR2 is YNNKEL (reference sequence). The CDR3 spells CASSQEGSKREGCYRSDTQYF. CDR3 bases: TGTGCCAGCAGCCAAGAGGGAAGTAAGCGGGAGGGTTGTTATAGGTCAGATACGCAGTATTTT.

This chain joins TRBV3-1 (or the pseudogene TRBV3-2) and TRBJ1-2, with a tentative D call TRBD1 (6 bases). The V and J ends lost 4 bases and 2 bases respectively, with 20 bases between them. The CDR3 covers 17 residues. Germline V gives CDR1 LGHDT, CDR2 YNNKEL (reference sequence). Here the CDR3 reads CASSLSTLLTGNYGYTF. The CDR3 nucleotides are TGTGCCAGCAGCCTATCCACCCTCTTGACAGGCAACTATGGCTACACCTTC.

The chain links TRBV14 to TRBJ1-5, with D tentatively TRBD1 (5 bases). The CDR3 runs 15 residues. The germline V gene encodes CDR1 SGHDN and CDR2 FVKESK. Trimming removed 5 bases from V and 5 bases from J, with 16 bases in between. The CDR3 DNA is TGTGCCAGCAGCAAAGGGGCCCCGGGAGATCAGCCCCAGCATTTT. Encoded protein: CASSKGAPGDQPQHF.

CDR3 in amino acids: CASSLYLTGRNEQYF. The CDR3, as DNA: TGTGCCAGCAGTTTATACTTGACAGGGAGGAACGAGCAGTACTTC. The V gene is TRBV27, the J gene TRBJ2-7; tentative D call: TRBD1 (7 bases). The CDR3 length is 15 residues. CDR1 MNHEY and CDR2 SMNVEV come from the germline V gene (reference sequence). With 1 base removed from V and 5 bases from J, the gap between germline ends came to 15 bases.

The rearrangement joins TRBV19 to TRBJ1-5; weak D call: TRBD1 (6 bases). Germline lookup yields CDR1 LNHDA and CDR2 SQIVND (reference sequence). The CDR3 has 14 residues. Trimming shortened V by 5 bases and J by 3 bases, and 11 bases separated the two germline ends. The CDR3 bases are TGTGCCAGTAGTCCCTGGGACAACAATCAGCCCCAGCATTTT. Its translation: CASSPWDNNQPQHF. Filled out from reference TRBV19 and TRBJ1-5, the complete variable domain reads DGGITQSPKYLFRKEGQNVTLSCEQNLNHDAMYWYRQDPGQGLRLIYYSQIVNDFQKGDIAEGYSVSREKKESFPLTVTSAQKNPTAFYLCASSPWDNNQPQHFGDGTRLSIL.

The rearrangement links TRBV7-9 to TRBJ2-2; weak D call: TRBD2 (5 bases). V gave up 10 bases and J gave up 0 bases, with 21 bases separating them. The CDR3 spans 17 residues. From germline, CDR1 is SEHNR and CDR2 FQNEAQ (reference sequence). For the CDR3, the DNA is TGTGCCACACCAACGAGGTCGGGGATAGCGAACACCGGGGAGCTGTTTTTT. Protein: CATPTRSGIANTGELFF.

This clone was counted once. The chain links TRBV6-4 to TRBJ2-1; 8 bases match TRBD2. The CDR3 is 16 amino acids. CDR1 and CDR2 from the germline V gene are MRHNA and SNTAGT. The ends lost 0 bases at V and 3 bases at J; junction bases unmatched: 4. The CDR3 region is CASSDSMRGDYNEQFF. CDR3 sequence (DNA): TGTGCCAGCAGTGACTCGATGCGGGGGGACTACAATGAGCAGTTCTTC.

This sequence joins TRBV5-1 and TRBJ2-7; 7 nucleotides line up with TRBD2. This CDR3 comprises 13 residues. The germline V gene encodes CDR1 SGHRS and CDR2 YFSETQ. Losses at the gene ends were 4 bases for V and 5 bases for J; bases not matched to a gene: 6. CDR3 amino acids: CASSLGGGDEQYF. CDR3 coding DNA: TGCGCCAGCAGCCTGGGGGGAGGGGACGAGCAGTACTTC.

This chain joins TRBV9 and TRBJ1-6; no clear D gene. The CDR3 is made up of 12 amino acids. The germline V gene encodes CDR1 SGDLS and CDR2 YYNGEE. Between the trimmed V and J ends, which lost 3 bases and 8 bases, there was a span of 6 bases. The CDR3 region is CASSGRDSPLHF. CDR3 DNA sequence: TGTGCCAGCAGCGGCCGGGATTCACCCCTCCACTTT.

This chain joins TRBV6-4 and TRBJ1-1; D uncertain. The ends were cut back, 4 bases at V and 0 bases at J, with 6 bases in the middle. This CDR3 spans 13 amino acids. CDR1 and CDR2 (germline): MRHNA, SNTAGT. CDR3 nucleotides: TGTGCCAGCAGTGCCTTAATGAACACTGAAGCTTTCTTT. As protein: CASSALMNTEAFF.

The rearrangement uses TRBV24-1 and TRBJ1-2; D gene ambiguous. V dropped 4 bases and J dropped 14 bases, with 25 bases sitting between them. The CDR3 has 15 residues. Germline V lookup: CDR1 KGHDR, CDR2 SFDVKD. The CDR3 DNA is TGTGCCACCAGTGACCCACCTATCCGCTATCGACCGAGGACCTTC. This gives the protein CATSDPPIRYRPRTF.

This chain connects TRBV6-5 to TRBJ1-1; the D gene is possibly TRBD1 (5 bases). Trimming stripped 7 bases from V and 1 base from J, with 10 bases between. Germline CDR1 and CDR2: MNHEY and SVGAGI. The CDR3 spans 13 residues. The CDR3 DNA is TGTGCCAGCACCAGCGGGGCGAACACTGAAGCTTTCTTT. It codes for CASTSGANTEAFF.

The J gene is TRBJ2-7, the V gene TRBV14, with 9 bases matching TRBD1. V gave up 2 bases and J gave up 4 bases; unmatched junction bases: 6. Germline values: CDR1 SGHDN, CDR2 FVKESK. The length of the CDR3 is 15 residues. The CDR3 nucleotides are TGTGCCAGCAGCCAACTAGGACAGGGGTTGTACGAGCAGTACTTC. Residues: CASSQLGQGLYEQYF. The whole variable domain, filled in from reference TRBV14 and TRBJ2-7, reads EAGVTQFPSHSVIEKGQTVTLRCDPISGHDNLYWYRRVMGKEIKFLLHFVKESKQDESGMPNNRFLAERTGGTYSTLKVQPAELEDSGVYFCASSQLGQGLYEQYFGPGTRLTVT.

The V gene is TRBV2, the J gene TRBJ1-5, with D possibly being TRBD1 (6 bases). Germline CDR1 reads SNHLY; CDR2 reads FYNNEI. The ends were cut back, 5 bases at V and 5 bases at J, with 13 bases in the middle. CDR3 size: 14 residues. The CDR3 nucleotides are TGTGCCAGCAGTCCCAGGGGCCTAGATCAGCCCCAGCATTTT. Translation: CASSPRGLDQPQHF.

This clone has only a few counts. The chain recombines TRBV5-5 with TRBJ2-3; TRBD1 might be the D (6 bases). The V end lost 5 bases, the J end lost 0 bases, and 13 bases lay between the germline ends. This CDR3 has 15 amino acids. Germline assignment: CDR1 SGHKS and CDR2 YYEKEE (reference sequence). This CDR3 reads CASRQGPLSTDTQYF. CDR3 DNA sequence: TGTGCCAGCAGACAGGGTCCCCTTAGCACAGATACGCAGTATTTT.

J is TRBJ1-2 and V is TRBV5-4, with a tentative D call TRBD1 (5 bases). The CDR3 consists of 14 residues. Germline V gene lookup returns CDR1 SGHNT and CDR2 YYREEE (reference sequence). V was shortened by 5 bases and J by 6 bases, with 17 bases between the two germline ends. The CDR3 nucleotides read TGTGCCAGCAGGCTTACGGGACGGGGGGATGGCTACACCTTC. As protein: CASRLTGRGDGYTF.